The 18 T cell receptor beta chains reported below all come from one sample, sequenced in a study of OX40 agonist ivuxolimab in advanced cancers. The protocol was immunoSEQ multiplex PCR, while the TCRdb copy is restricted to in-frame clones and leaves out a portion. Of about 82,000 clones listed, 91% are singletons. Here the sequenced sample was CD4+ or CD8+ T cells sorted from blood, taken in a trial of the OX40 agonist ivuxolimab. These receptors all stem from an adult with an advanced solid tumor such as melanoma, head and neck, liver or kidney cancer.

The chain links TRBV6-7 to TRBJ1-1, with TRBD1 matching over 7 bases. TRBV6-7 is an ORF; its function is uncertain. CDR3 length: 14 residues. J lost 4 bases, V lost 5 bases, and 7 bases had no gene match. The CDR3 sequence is CASSGQGEGTEAFF. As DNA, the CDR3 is TGTGCCAGCAGTGGGCAGGGGGAAGGCACTGAAGCTTTCTTT.

CDR3 residues: CASSIRSGGPSYEQYF. Here the CDR3 DNA reads TGTGCCAGTAGTATCAGGTCGGGGGGCCCCTCCTACGAGCAGTACTTC. V usage is TRBV19 and J usage is TRBJ2-7; a weak D match, TRBD2 (7 bases). The CDR3 loop spans 16 amino acids. Germline V gene lookup returns CDR1 LNHDA and CDR2 SQIVND (reference sequence). V lost 3 bases and J lost 0, with 15 bases in between. The entire variable domain, with the rest obtained from reference TRBV19 and TRBJ2-7, is as follows: DGGITQSPKYLFRKEGQNVTLSCEQNLNHDAMYWYRQDPGQGLRLIYYSQIVNDFQKGDIAEGYSVSREKKESFPLTVTSAQKNPTAFYLCASSIRSGGPSYEQYFGPGTRLTVT.

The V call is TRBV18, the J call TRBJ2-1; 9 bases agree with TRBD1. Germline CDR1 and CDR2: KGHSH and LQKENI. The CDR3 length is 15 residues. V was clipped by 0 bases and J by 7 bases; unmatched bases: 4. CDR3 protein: CASSPPGQGRNEQFF. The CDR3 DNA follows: TGTGCCAGCTCACCACCGGGACAGGGCCGGAATGAGCAGTTCTTC.

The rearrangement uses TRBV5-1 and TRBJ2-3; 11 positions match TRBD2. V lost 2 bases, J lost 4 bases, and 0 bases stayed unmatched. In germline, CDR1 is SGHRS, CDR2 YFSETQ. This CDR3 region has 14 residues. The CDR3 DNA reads TGCGCCAGCAGCTTTAGCGGGAGGGCAGATACGCAGTATTTT. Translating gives CASSFSGRADTQYF.

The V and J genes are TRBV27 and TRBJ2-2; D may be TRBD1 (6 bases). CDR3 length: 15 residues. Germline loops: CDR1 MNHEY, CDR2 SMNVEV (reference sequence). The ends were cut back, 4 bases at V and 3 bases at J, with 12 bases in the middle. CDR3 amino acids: CASSSRDTYTGELFF. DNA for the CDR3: TGTGCCAGCAGTTCCCGGGACACCTACACCGGGGAGCTGTTTTTT.

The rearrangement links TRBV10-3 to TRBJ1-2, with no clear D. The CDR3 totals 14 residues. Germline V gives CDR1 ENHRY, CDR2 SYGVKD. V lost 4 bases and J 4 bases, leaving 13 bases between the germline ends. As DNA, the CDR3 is TGTGCCATCAGTGTCAGAGACGGGAGCTATGGCTACACCTTC. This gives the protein CAISVRDGSYGYTF.

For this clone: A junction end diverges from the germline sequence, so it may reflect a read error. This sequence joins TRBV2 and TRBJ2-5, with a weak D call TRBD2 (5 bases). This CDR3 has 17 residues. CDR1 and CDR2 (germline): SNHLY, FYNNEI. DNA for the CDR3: TGTGCCAGCAGTGGAGGGTGGCGGTATCCCCTCCAAGGGACCCAGTACTTC. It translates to CASSGGWRYPLQGTQYF.

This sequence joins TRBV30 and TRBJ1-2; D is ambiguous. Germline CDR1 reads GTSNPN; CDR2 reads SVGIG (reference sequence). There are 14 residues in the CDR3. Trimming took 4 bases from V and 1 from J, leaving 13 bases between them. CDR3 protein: CAWNDGTRNYGYTF. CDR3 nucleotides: TGTGCCTGGAATGATGGCACCCGTAACTATGGCTACACCTTC. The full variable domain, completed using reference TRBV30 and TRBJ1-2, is SQTIHQWPATLVQPVGSPLSLECTVEGTSNPNLYWYRQAAGRGLQLLFYSVGIGQISSEVPQNLSASRPQDRQFILSSKKLLLSDSGFYLCAWNDGTRNYGYTFGSGTRLTVV.

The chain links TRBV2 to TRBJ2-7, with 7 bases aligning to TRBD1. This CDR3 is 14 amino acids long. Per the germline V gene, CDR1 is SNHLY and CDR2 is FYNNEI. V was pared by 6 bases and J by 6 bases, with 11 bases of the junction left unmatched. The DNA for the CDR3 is TGTGCCAGCAGCATTCTGACAGGGACGCCCGAGCAGTACTTC. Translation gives CASSILTGTPEQYF.

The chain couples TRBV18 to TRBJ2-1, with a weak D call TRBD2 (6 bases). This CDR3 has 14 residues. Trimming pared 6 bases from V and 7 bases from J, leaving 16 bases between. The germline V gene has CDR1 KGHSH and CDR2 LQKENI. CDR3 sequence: CASSRDLAENEQFF. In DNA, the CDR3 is TGTGCCAGCTCTCGAGACTTAGCGGAAAATGAGCAGTTCTTC.

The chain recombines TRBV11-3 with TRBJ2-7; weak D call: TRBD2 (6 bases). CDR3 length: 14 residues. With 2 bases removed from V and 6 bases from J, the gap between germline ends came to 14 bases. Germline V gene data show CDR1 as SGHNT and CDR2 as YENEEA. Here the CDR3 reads CASSLSSGVAEQYF. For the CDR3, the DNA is TGTGCCAGCAGCTTATCTTCGGGGGTTGCCGAGCAGTACTTC.

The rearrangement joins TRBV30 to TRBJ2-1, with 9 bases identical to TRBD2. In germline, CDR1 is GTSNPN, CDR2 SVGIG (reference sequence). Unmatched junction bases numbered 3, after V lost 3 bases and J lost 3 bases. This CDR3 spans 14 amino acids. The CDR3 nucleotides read TGTGCCTGGAGGACTAGCGGATTCTACAATGAGCAGTTCTTC. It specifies CAWRTSGFYNEQFF.

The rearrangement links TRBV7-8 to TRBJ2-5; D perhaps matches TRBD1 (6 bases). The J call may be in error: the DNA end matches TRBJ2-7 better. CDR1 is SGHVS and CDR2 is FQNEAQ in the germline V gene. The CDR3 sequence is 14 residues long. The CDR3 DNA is TGTGCCAGCAGCTCCTGGACAGTCTCCTACGAGCAGTACTTC. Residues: CASSSWTVSYEQYF.

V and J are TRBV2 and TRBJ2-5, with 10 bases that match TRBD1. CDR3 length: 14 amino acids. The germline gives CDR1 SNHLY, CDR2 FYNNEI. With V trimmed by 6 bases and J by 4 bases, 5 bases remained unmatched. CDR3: CASRPGQGVETQYF. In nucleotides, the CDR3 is TGTGCCAGCAGACCAGGACAGGGGGTAGAGACCCAGTACTTC.

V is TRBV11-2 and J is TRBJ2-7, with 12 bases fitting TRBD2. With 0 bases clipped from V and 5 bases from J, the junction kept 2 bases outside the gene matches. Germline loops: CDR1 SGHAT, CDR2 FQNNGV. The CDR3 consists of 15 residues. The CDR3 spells CASSLDRTSGNEQYF. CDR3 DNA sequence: TGTGCCAGCAGCTTAGACCGGACTAGCGGGAACGAGCAGTACTTC.

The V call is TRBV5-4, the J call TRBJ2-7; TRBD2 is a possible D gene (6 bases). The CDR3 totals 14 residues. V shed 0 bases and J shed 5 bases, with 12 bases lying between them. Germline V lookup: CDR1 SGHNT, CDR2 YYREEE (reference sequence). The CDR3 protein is CASSLELASHEQYF. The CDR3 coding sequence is TGTGCCAGCAGCTTGGAGCTAGCGAGCCACGAGCAGTACTTC.

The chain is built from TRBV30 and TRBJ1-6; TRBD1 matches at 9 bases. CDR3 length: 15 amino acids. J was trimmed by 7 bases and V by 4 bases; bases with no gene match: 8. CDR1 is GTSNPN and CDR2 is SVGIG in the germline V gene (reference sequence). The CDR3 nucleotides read TGTGCCTGGAAGAGACCGGGACAGGGAAATTCACCCCTCCACTTT. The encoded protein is CAWKRPGQGNSPLHF.

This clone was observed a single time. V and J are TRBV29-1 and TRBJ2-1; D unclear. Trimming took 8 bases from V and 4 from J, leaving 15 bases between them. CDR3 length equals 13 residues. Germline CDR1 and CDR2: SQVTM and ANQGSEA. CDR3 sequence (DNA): TGCAGCCAATCCCCGGGTGGGTACAATGAGCAGTTCTTC. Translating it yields CSQSPGGYNEQFF.